The rows below give T cell receptor beta chains drawn from one sample of a study of graft-versus-host responses after intestinal transplantation. Assay: immunoSEQ multiplex PCR; the TCRdb copy retains only in-frame clones and omits some. The sample holds about 120,000 clones, 85% to 95% seen once. Their antigens remain unidentified. Sequences were derived from unstimulated CD8+ T cells sorted from spleen or lymph node cells, sampled before intestinal transplant. The receptors were gathered from a human donor who received an intestinal transplant. CDR3s include the opening cysteine and the closing phenylalanine or tryptophan. Each record gives: V gene, J gene, D gene, clone size, CDR3 DNA, CDR3 protein. A D gene is named only where the DNA matches it firmly. Only some rows state a clone size, as once, few, many or a class for expanded clones.

TRBV7-9	TRBJ1-2	NA	NA	TGTGCCAGCAGCAACCACAGGGATTCCAGTGGCTACACCTTC	CASSNHRDSSGYTF
TRBV6-1	TRBJ2-3	NA	NA	TGTGCCAGCAGTGACACTAGCAGTTATACGCAGTATTTT	CASSDTSSYTQYF
TRBV6-1	TRBJ1-1	NA	NA	TGTGCCAGCAGTGAACCGTTCAGCGGGAACACTGAAGCTTTCTTT	CASSEPFSGNTEAFF
TRBV19	TRBJ2-1	NA	NA	TGTGCCAGTAGTATAGGGGGGTCTAGCTCCTACAATGAGCAGTTCTTC	CASSIGGSSSYNEQFF
TRBV4-1	TRBJ2-3	NA	NA	TGCGCCAGCGCGATAGAAGGGCGCACAGATACGCAGTATTTT	CASAIEGRTDTQYF
TRBV4-3	TRBJ2-7	NA	NA	TGCGCCAGCAGCCCTCAGGCAGCGGCCTACGAGCAGTACTTC	CASSPQAAAYEQYF
TRBV30	TRBJ2-7	NA	NA	TGTGCCTGGAGTGTAAGGCCCCTGGATTCCTACGAGCAGTACTTC	CAWSVRPLDSYEQYF
TRBV6-5	TRBJ1-2	TRBD1	NA	TGTGCCAGCAGTTACTACCAGGGGGCTAACGGCTACACCTTC	CASSYYQGANGYTF
TRBV19	TRBJ1-5	NA	NA	TGTGCCAGTAGCCGAGGGAGCAACAATCAGCCCCAGCATTTT	CASSRGSNNQPQHF
TRBV9	TRBJ2-4	NA	NA	TGTGCCAGCAGCGATGGAATAGCCAAAAACATTCAGTACTTC	CASSDGIAKNIQYF
TRBV6-5	TRBJ2-7	NA	NA	TGTGCCAGCAGCCCTGATACAGGGACGAACGAGCAGTACTTC	CASSPDTGTNEQYF
TRBV28	TRBJ2-2	NA	once	TGTGCCAGCAGTATTGTTAGGGACCTGAACACCGGGGAGCTGTTTTTT	CASSIVRDLNTGELFF
TRBV28	TRBJ2-5	NA	NA	TGTGCCAGCAGTTCTGTCAATACGGCCTCCGGACAGGGAGGGAAAGAGACCCAGTACTTC	CASSSVNTASGQGGKETQYF
TRBV5-4	TRBJ1-1	NA	NA	TGTGCCAGCAGCTTCCGGACTGGGAACACTGAAGCTTTCTTT	CASSFRTGNTEAFF
TRBV6-1	TRBJ1-4	NA	few	TGTGCCAGCGCAAGGTCGGGGCAGGGCAGTGAAAAACTGTTTTTT	CASARSGQGSEKLFF
TRBV7-3	TRBJ1-1	NA	once	TGTGCCAGCAGCTTAGGGCAGGGCAACACTGAAGCTTTCTTT	CASSLGQGNTEAFF
TRBV28	TRBJ1-1	NA	NA	TGTGCCAGCAGTTTTAGCTTGGTGAACGGGTTGATGAACACTGAAGCTTTCTTT	CASSFSLVNGLMNTEAFF
TRBV13	TRBJ1-1	TRBD1	NA	TGTGCCAGCAGCTCCAGACAGGGGCCCAACACTGAAGCTTTCTTT	CASSSRQGPNTEAFF
TRBV6-1	TRBJ1-1	NA	NA	TGTGCCAGCAGTGAAGGGGTGATCCTGAACACTGAAGCTTTCTTT	CASSEGVILNTEAFF
TRBV9	TRBJ1-2	TRBD1	NA	TGTGCCAGCAGCGTAGGAGGGGGCCCGAACCATGGCTACACCTTC	CASSVGGGPNHGYTF
TRBV13	TRBJ2-3	NA	NA	TGTGCCAGCAGCCCCTGGAGGGAGGTAGATACGCAGTATTTT	CASSPWREVDTQYF
TRBV2	TRBJ2-7	TRBD2	NA	TGTGCCAGCAGTCGGGAGGGGGACGAGCAGTACTTC	CASSREGDEQYF
TRBV13	TRBJ2-7	TRBD2	NA	TGTGCCAGCACTTACCAAGTTAGCGGGAGGGCCTCCGAGCAGTACTTC	CASTYQVSGRASEQYF
TRBV7-9	TRBJ2-7	NA	NA	TGTGCCAGCAGCTTAGAAGGGGGCTCCTACGAGCAGTACTTC	CASSLEGGSYEQYF
TRBV14	TRBJ2-2	NA	once	TGTGCCAGCAGACCCAAAAGAGACACCGGGGAGCTGTTTTTT	CASRPKRDTGELFF
TRBV18	TRBJ1-1	NA	NA	TGTGCCAGCTCACGGCCCCAGAACACTGAAGCTTTCTTT	CASSRPQNTEAFF
TRBV9	TRBJ2-1	TRBD2	NA	TGTGCCAGCAGCGCGAGCTCTAGCGGGTTCTACAATGAGCAGTTCTTC	CASSASSSGFYNEQFF
TRBV19	TRBJ2-3	NA	NA	TGTGCCAGTAGTATAGTAACTCTAAACACAGATACGCAGTATTTT	CASSIVTLNTDTQYF
TRBV11-1	TRBJ2-7	NA	NA	TGTGCCAGCAGCTTAGAGGATGCCCTAGTGCCCCACTCCTACGAGCAGTACTTC	CASSLEDALVPHSYEQYF
TRBV9	TRBJ2-7	NA	NA	TGTGCCAGCAGCGTAGGTCCGGGGGTCGAGCAGTACTTC	CASSVGPGVEQYF
TRBV7-6	TRBJ2-5	NA	NA	TGTGCCAGCAGCTTGTACCCGAAGGCGGAAGAGACCCAGTACTTC	CASSLYPKAEETQYF
TRBV19	TRBJ2-1	NA	NA	TGTGCCAGTAGTGACGACCACTCCTACAATGAGCAGTTCTTC	CASSDDHSYNEQFF
TRBV4-1	TRBJ2-7	TRBD2	NA	TGCGCCAGCAGCCAAGTGGGGACGGGAGGTTCCTACGAGCAGTACTTC	CASSQVGTGGSYEQYF
TRBV6-1	TRBJ2-4	TRBD1	NA	TGTGCCAGCAGTGCCGCATACAGGGGGCTCTTGAAAAACATTCAGTACTTC	CASSAAYRGLLKNIQYF
TRBV5-1	TRBJ2-5	NA	NA	TGCGCCACCAAAGAGGCTCTTGGGGTCCAAGAGACCCAGTACTTC	CATKEALGVQETQYF
TRBV27	TRBJ2-7	NA	once	TGTGCCAGCAGTATTTACTACGGGAACTACGAGCAGTACTTC	CASSIYYGNYEQYF
TRBV7-9	TRBJ1-2	NA	NA	TGTGCCAGCAGCTTAGGAATAGATGGCTACACCTTC	CASSLGIDGYTF
TRBV9	TRBJ2-7	NA	NA	TGTGCCAGCAGCGAGACAGGCAGCTTCTACGAGCAGTACTTC	CASSETGSFYEQYF
TRBV19	TRBJ1-6	NA	NA	TGTGCCAGTAGTAATTGGACGGAAAGGACTTCTCCCCTCCACTTT	CASSNWTERTSPLHF
TRBV21-1	TRBJ1-3	NA	NA	TGTGCCAGCAGCAGGCAGGGGGCTGGAAACACCATATATTTT	CASSRQGAGNTIYF
TRBV15	TRBJ2-3	TRBD1	NA	TGTGCCACCAGCAGTACCGGGACAGGGCGATATACGCAGTATTTT	CATSSTGTGRYTQYF
TRBV9	TRBJ2-1	TRBD2	NA	TGTGCCAGCAGGGAAGGACTAGCGGGAGTCGATGAGCAGTTCTTC	CASREGLAGVDEQFF
TRBV27	TRBJ2-3	TRBD2	NA	TGTGCCAGCAGTTTAAACCTCGATACGGGAGGCATCACAGATACGCAGTATTTT	CASSLNLDTGGITDTQYF